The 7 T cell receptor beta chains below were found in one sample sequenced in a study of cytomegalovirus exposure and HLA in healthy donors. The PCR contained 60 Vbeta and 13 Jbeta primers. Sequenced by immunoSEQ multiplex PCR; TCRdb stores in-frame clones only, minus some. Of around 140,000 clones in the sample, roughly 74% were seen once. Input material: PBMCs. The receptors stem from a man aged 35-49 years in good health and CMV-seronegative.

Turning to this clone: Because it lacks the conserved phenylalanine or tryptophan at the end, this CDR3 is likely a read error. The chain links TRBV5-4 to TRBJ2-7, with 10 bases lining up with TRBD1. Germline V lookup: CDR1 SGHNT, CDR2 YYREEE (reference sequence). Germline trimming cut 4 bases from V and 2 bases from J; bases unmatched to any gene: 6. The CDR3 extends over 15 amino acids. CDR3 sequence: CASSSPGQGPYEQYL. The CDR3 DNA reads TGTGCCAGCAGCAGTCCGGGACAGGGGCCCTACGAGCAGTACCTC.

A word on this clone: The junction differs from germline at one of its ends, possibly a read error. CDR3 DNA: TGTGCCAGCAGCGCGGACAGCAAGCAGCCCCAGCATTTT. This translates into CASSADSKQPQHF. This sequence joins TRBV9 and TRBJ1-5; maybe TRBD1 (6 bases). The CDR3 consists of 13 residues. The germline gives CDR1 SGDLS, CDR2 YYNGEE.

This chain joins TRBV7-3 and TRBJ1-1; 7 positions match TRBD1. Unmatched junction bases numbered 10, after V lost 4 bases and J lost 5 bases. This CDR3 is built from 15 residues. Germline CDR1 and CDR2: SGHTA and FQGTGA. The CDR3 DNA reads TGTGCCAGCAGCTCGTTTGCAGGACAGGTAACTGAAGCTTTCTTT. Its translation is CASSSFAGQVTEAFF.

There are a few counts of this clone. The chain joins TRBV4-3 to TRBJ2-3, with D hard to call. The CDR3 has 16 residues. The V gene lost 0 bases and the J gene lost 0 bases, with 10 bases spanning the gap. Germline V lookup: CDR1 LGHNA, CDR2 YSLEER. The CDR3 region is CASSQDIRPSTDTQYF. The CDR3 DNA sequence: TGCGCCAGCAGCCAAGATATCAGGCCTAGCACAGATACGCAGTATTTT.

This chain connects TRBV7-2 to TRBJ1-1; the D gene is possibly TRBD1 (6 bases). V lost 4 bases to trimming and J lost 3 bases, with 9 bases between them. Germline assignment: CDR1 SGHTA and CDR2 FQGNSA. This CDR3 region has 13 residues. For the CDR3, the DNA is TGTGCCAGCAGCTCCAGGGGAGACACTGAAGCTTTCTTT. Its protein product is CASSSRGDTEAFF.

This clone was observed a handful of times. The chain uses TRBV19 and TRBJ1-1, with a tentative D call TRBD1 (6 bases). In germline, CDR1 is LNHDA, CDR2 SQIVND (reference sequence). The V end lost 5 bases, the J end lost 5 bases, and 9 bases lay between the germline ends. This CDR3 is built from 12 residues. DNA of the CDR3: TGTGCCAGTAGTGGTCAGGGGACTGAAGCTTTCTTT. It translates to CASSGQGTEAFF.

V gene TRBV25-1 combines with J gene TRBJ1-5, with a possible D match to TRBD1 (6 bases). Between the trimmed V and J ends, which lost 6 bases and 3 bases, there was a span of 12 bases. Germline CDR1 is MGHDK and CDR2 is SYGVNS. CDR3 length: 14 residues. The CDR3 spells CASSQQGNNQPQHF. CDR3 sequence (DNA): TGTGCCAGCAGCCAGCAGGGGAACAATCAGCCCCAGCATTTT.